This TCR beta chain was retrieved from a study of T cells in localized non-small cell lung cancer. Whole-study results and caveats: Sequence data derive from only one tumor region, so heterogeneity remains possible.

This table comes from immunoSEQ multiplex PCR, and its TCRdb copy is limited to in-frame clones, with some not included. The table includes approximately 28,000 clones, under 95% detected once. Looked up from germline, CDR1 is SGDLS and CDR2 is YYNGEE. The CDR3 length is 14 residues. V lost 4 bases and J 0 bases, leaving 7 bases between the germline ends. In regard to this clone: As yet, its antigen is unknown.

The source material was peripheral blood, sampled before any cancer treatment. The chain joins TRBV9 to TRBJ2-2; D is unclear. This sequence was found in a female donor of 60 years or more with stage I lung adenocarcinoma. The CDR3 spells CASSQDSNTGELFF. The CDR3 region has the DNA TGTGCCAGCAGCCAGGATTCGAACACCGGGGAGCTGTTTTTT.